This T cell receptor beta chain is from a study of response to subunit inactivated influenza vaccine. TCRdb ran MiXCR on the RT-PCR reads and lists one entry per CDR3 protein. In the table there are hundreds of thousands of distinct CDR3 sequences, about 25% of which are singletons. V was trimmed by 3 bases and J by 3 bases, leaving 12 bases between them. Germline V gene lookup returns CDR1 DFQATT and CDR2 SNEGSKA (reference sequence). The CDR3 sequence is 14 residues long. The chain links TRBV20-1 to TRBJ2-1; no clear D gene. The TCR originated in a man in his forties or fifties who received an inactivated influenza vaccine. Sequencing was performed on CD4+ T cells sorted from PBMCs, taken 5 to 6 days after vaccination. Here the CDR3 DNA reads TGCAGTGCTAGTATAGGCGGTTTCTACAATGAGCAGTTCTTC. This gives the protein CSASIGGFYNEQFF.